This T cell receptor (beta chain) was obtained from a study of T cells in Graves' hyperthyroidism and ophthalmopathy. Germline V gives CDR1 SGHAT, CDR2 FQNNGV. With 5 bases removed from V and 10 bases from J, the gap between germline ends came to 12 bases. This CDR3 is built from 12 residues. RNA transcripts yielded amplified TCR beta CDR3 regions. Initially, a first-round RT-PCR of the TCR CDR3 employed the HTBI primer set. TCRdb re-called the multiplex PCR reads with MiXCR, one entry per CDR3 protein. The table includes some 510,000 distinct CDR3 sequences, about 45% detected once. Reasons for excluding patients were uncontrolled infection, other autoimmune disease, pregnancy or lactation.

This chain connects TRBV11-2 to TRBJ2-1; the D is unclear. The source of this sequence is a young woman with Graves' hyperthyroidism. The sequencing input was peripheral blood or thyroid tissue (not recorded which). CDR3 loop: CASSPVPYEQFF. The CDR3 DNA follows: TGTGCCAGCAGCCCCGTTCCCTACGAGCAGTTCTTC. Variable domain in full (rest from reference TRBV11-2 and TRBJ2-1): EAGVAQSPRYKIIEKRQSVAFWCNPISGHATLYWYQQILGQGPKLLIQFQNNGVVDDSQLPKDRFSAERLKGVDSTLKIQPAKLEDSAVYLCASSPVPYEQFFGPGTRLTVL.